This entry is about one T cell receptor (beta chain). Its antigen is not identified. Profiled with immunoSEQ multiplex PCR; TCRdb holds only in-frame clones, not every one. Of 10,000 to 15,000 clones in the sample, 80% to 90% were seen once. This record belongs to a study of STAT3 mutations in large granular lymphocyte leukemia. Study-wide results and caveats: Every T-LGLL patient had at least one immunodominant TCRbeta clonotype. A small but highly pathogenic clone may have been missed.

V gave up 3 bases and J gave up 3 bases, with 10 bases separating them. The CDR3 loop spans 14 amino acids. Germline V gene data show CDR1 as LNHDA and CDR2 as SQIVND (reference sequence). The sequencing sample was made of PBMCs. The chain couples TRBV19 to TRBJ2-3, with D perhaps TRBD1 (6 bases). This clonotype was obtained from a human donor with T large granular lymphocyte leukemia. Some clones in this sample may be carry-over from other donors' samples. CDR3 nucleotides: TGTGCCAGTAGTATGGGCAGGGGAACAGATACGCAGTATTTT. Translating gives CASSMGRGTDTQYF. Full variable domain (rest looked up from reference TRBV19 and TRBJ2-3): DGGITQSPKYLFRKEGQNVTLSCEQNLNHDAMYWYRQDPGQGLRLIYYSQIVNDFQKGDIAEGYSVSREKKESFPLTVTSAQKNPTAFYLCASSMGRGTDTQYFGPGTRLTVL.